One sample yielded the 28 T cell receptor beta chains listed below, sequenced in a study of blood T cell repertoires in COVID-19. Some clones are missing from TCRdb's copy, which holds only in-frame ones; the method was immunoSEQ multiplex PCR. The top ten hold about 4.2% of the sample, which has around 98,000 clones, around nine tenths seen once. The sample comprised peripheral blood. These receptors originate from a man between 65 and 85 years old with acute or convalescent COVID-19.

The rearrangement uses TRBV25-1 and TRBJ1-1, with D tentatively TRBD1 (5 bases). The germline gives CDR1 MGHDK, CDR2 SYGVNS. CDR3 length equals 17 residues. Between the trimmed V and J ends, which lost 6 bases and 1 base, there was a span of 21 bases. The CDR3: CASSADGGAGPNTEAFF. The CDR3 DNA reads as TGTGCCAGCAGCGCGGACGGAGGGGCAGGCCCGAACACTGAAGCTTTCTTT.

This clone appeared a single time. As DNA, the CDR3 is TGTGCCAGCAGCTTAGGTCCTAGCGGGGGGCTACAAGAGACCCAGTACTTC. Translating gives CASSLGPSGGLQETQYF. V and J are TRBV7-6 and TRBJ2-5; 11 bases agree with TRBD2. The CDR3 has 17 amino acids. The V and J ends lost 1 base and 2 bases, in that order; junction bases with no gene match: 6. Germline assignment: CDR1 SGHVS and CDR2 FNYEAQ.

The genes are TRBV11-2 and TRBJ1-1; 7 bases match TRBD1. Germline V gene sequence: CDR1 SGHAT, CDR2 FQNNGV. The CDR3 is 15 residues long. The ends lost 5 bases at V and 6 bases at J; junction bases unmatched: 12. The chain's CDR3 is CASSRKSTGDPEAFF. The DNA of the CDR3 is TGTGCCAGCAGCCGTAAATCAACAGGGGACCCTGAAGCTTTCTTT.

This clone was observed a few times. The rearrangement uses TRBV4-2 and TRBJ1-2; 8 nucleotides line up with TRBD1. The length of the CDR3 is 15 residues. CDR1 is LGHNA, CDR2 YNFKEQ, per germline. Trimming at V came to 0 bases and at J to 7 bases, leaving 7 bases not matched to a gene. The CDR3 DNA reads as TGTGCCAGCAGCCAAGATGGACAGGGAGATAGTGGCTACACCTTC. It codes for CASSQDGQGDSGYTF.

The chain has TRBV11-2 and TRBJ2-1, with TRBD1 matching 7 bases. Germline CDR1 SGHAT, CDR2 FQNNGV. The CDR3 has 12 amino acids. Trimming cost V 7 bases and J 8 bases; bases outside gene matches: 5. CDR3: CASNRGGDEQFF. The DNA of the CDR3 is TGTGCCAGCAACAGGGGCGGAGATGAGCAGTTCTTC. The full variable domain, rest sourced from reference TRBV11-2 and TRBJ2-1, is EAGVAQSPRYKIIEKRQSVAFWCNPISGHATLYWYQQILGQGPKLLIQFQNNGVVDDSQLPKDRFSAERLKGVDSTLKIQPAKLEDSAVYLCASNRGGDEQFFGPGTRLTVL.

V usage is TRBV14 and J usage is TRBJ1-6, with D perhaps matching TRBD1 (5 bases). Trimming stripped 3 bases from V and 7 bases from J, with 10 bases between. The CDR3 runs 14 residues. The germline V gene encodes CDR1 SGHDN and CDR2 FVKESK. The chain's CDR3 is CASSQGGRNSPLHF. The CDR3 DNA follows: TGTGCCAGCAGCCAGGGGGGTAGGAATTCACCCCTCCACTTT.

The chain employs TRBV6-5 and TRBJ2-2; a weak D match, TRBD2 (7 bases). Germline lookup yields CDR1 MNHEY and CDR2 SVGAGI. The CDR3 length is 14 residues. Trimming shortened V by 8 bases and J by 6 bases, and 16 bases separated the two germline ends. CDR3 protein: CASRIKGGAGELFF. The CDR3 nucleotides are TGTGCCAGCCGTATAAAAGGGGGGGCCGGGGAGCTGTTTTTT.

The J gene is TRBJ1-2, the V gene TRBV7-8; TRBD1 might be the D (6 bases). The CDR3 loop spans 13 amino acids. Looked up from germline, CDR1 is SGHVS and CDR2 is FQNEAQ. V lost 5 bases to trimming and J lost 4 bases, with 11 bases between them. The CDR3 reads CASSIQGFYGYTF. CDR3 DNA sequence: TGTGCCAGCAGCATACAGGGATTCTATGGCTACACCTTC.

This chain uses TRBV15 with TRBJ2-1; TRBD2 matches at 10 bases. This CDR3 is 17 amino acids long. V was pared by 5 bases and J by 4 bases, with 11 bases of the junction left unmatched. Per germline, CDR1 LNHNV and CDR2 YYDKDF (reference sequence). CDR3 DNA sequence: TGTGCCACCAGCCCCCGAAGGCTAGCGGGGGTTTACAATGAGCAGTTCTTC. Translating gives CATSPRRLAGVYNEQFF.

The chain has TRBV4-2 and TRBJ1-6; 7 nucleotides line up with TRBD1. V was clipped by 4 bases and J by 9 bases; unmatched bases: 6. Germline CDR1 reads LGHNA; CDR2 reads YNFKEQ. The length of the CDR3 is 14 residues. CDR3 nucleotide sequence: TGTGCCAGCAGCCCCCAGGACAGGAGTTCACCCCTCCACTTT. Translating gives CASSPQDRSSPLHF.

The chain employs TRBV6-5 and TRBJ1-6; 9 bases are shared with TRBD1. In germline, CDR1 is MNHEY, CDR2 SVGAGI. The CDR3 is 14 residues long. The J segment lost 8 bases and the V segment lost 8 bases, leaving 7 bases of the junction unmatched. The CDR3 nucleotides read TGTGCCAGCGGATCGGGACAGGGCGATTCACCCCTCCACTTT. It yields the protein CASGSGQGDSPLHF.

The chain couples TRBV7-8 to TRBJ2-5; 7 nucleotides agree with TRBD2. With V trimmed by 0 bases and J by 10 bases, 17 bases remained unmatched. The CDR3 is 17 residues long. Germline CDR1 reads SGHVS; CDR2 reads FQNEAQ. DNA for the CDR3: TGTGCCAGCAGCTTAGCTTGGGGGGGGGAGGCCGATCTAGACCAGTACTTC. It yields the protein CASSLAWGGEADLDQYF.

The chain employs TRBV19 and TRBJ1-3; TRBD1 might be the D (5 bases). CDR1 and CDR2 (germline): LNHDA, SQIVND (reference sequence). Deletions cut 3 bases from V and 3 bases from J, with 12 bases between. The CDR3 spans 15 residues. The CDR3 loop is CASSIRGLLGNTIYF. DNA of the CDR3: TGTGCCAGTAGTATCCGGGGACTCCTTGGAAACACCATATATTTT.

This sequence joins TRBV28 and TRBJ1-6, with D perhaps matching TRBD1 (6 bases). V dropped 4 bases and J dropped 10 bases, with 17 bases sitting between them. Germline V lookup: CDR1 MDHEN, CDR2 SYDVKM. This CDR3 contains 15 residues. This chain's CDR3 is CASSSTSTGNSPLHF. The CDR3 bases are TGTGCCAGCAGTTCCACCTCAACAGGGAACTCACCCCTCCACTTT.

This chain links TRBV10-3 with TRBJ2-5; 10 bases line up with TRBD1. V was clipped by 5 bases and J by 2 bases; unmatched bases: 8. There are 16 residues in the CDR3. CDR1 and CDR2 from the germline V gene are ENHRY and SYGVKD. CDR3 region: CAISPMTGGGQETQYF. The CDR3, as DNA: TGTGCCATCAGTCCAATGACAGGGGGCGGGCAAGAGACCCAGTACTTC.

This clone was seen more than once but under ten times. The rearrangement uses TRBV28 and TRBJ1-4; D possibly corresponds to TRBD1 (5 bases). CDR1 is MDHEN, CDR2 SYDVKM, per germline. The CDR3 totals 13 residues. The germline V and J ends were trimmed by 6 bases and 7 bases, with 12 bases remaining between them. The CDR3 protein is CASRQGGVEKLFF. CDR3 in DNA: TGTGCCAGCAGGCAGGGAGGCGTTGAAAAACTGTTTTTT.

This sequence joins TRBV24-1 and TRBJ1-1; D is possibly TRBD1 (5 bases). V was pared by 4 bases and J by 7 bases, with 12 bases between. The CDR3 consists of 13 residues. The V gene's germline CDR1 is KGHDR and CDR2 SFDVKD. CDR3 residues: CATSEGGTGEAFF. As DNA, the CDR3 is TGTGCCACCAGTGAGGGAGGAACAGGTGAAGCTTTCTTT.

The chain carries TRBV6-4 and TRBJ2-3; 11 bases are shared with TRBD1. The CDR3 extends over 13 amino acids. The germline gives CDR1 MRHNA, CDR2 SNTAGT. V lost 10 bases and J lost 2; bases outside the gene matches: 2. The CDR3 DNA follows: TGTGCCACGGGACAGGGGGACACAGATACGCAGTATTTT. It translates to CATGQGDTDTQYF.

The gene calls are TRBV18 and TRBJ2-7, with D possibly matching TRBD1 (6 bases). Trimming pared 4 bases from V and 6 bases from J, leaving 13 bases between. The V gene's germline CDR1 is KGHSH and CDR2 LQKENI. The CDR3 runs 13 residues. CDR3: CASSRTGFSEQYV. The CDR3 DNA reads as TGTGCCAGCTCACGAACAGGGTTTTCCGAGCAGTACGTC.

The V call is TRBV5-8, the J call TRBJ2-3; TRBD1 agrees at 11 bases. In germline, CDR1 is SGHTS, CDR2 YDEGEE. This CDR3 is 16 amino acids long. V trimming: 0 bases; J trimming: 4 bases; junction bases outside the gene matches: 4. CDR3 sequence reads: CASSLGDRGGPDTQYF. The CDR3, as DNA: TGTGCCAGCAGCTTGGGGGACAGGGGGGGCCCAGATACGCAGTATTTT.

This chain links TRBV28 with TRBJ1-2, with TRBD1 identical over 7 bases. The CDR3 is 14 amino acids. Per germline, CDR1 MDHEN and CDR2 SYDVKM. V shed 7 bases, J shed 4 bases, and the junction held 9 bases outside the gene matches. CDR3 protein: CASNNPGTAYGYTF. The CDR3 DNA reads TGTGCCAGCAATAATCCCGGGACAGCCTATGGCTACACCTTC.

This clone was counted a single time. This chain uses TRBV30 with TRBJ1-2; weak D call: TRBD1 (6 bases). The CDR3 extends over 13 amino acids. V gave up 3 bases and J gave up 5 bases, with 13 bases separating them. The V gene's germline CDR1 is GTSNPN and CDR2 SVGIG (reference sequence). The CDR3 DNA is TGTGCCTGGAGCGGAGAACAGGGTTATGGCTACACCTTC. It translates to CAWSGEQGYGYTF.

This chain uses TRBV2 with TRBJ2-3, with D possibly matching TRBD2 (6 bases). The CDR3 loop spans 15 amino acids. V was shortened by 8 bases and J by 6 bases, with 21 bases between the two germline ends. CDR1 is SNHLY, CDR2 FYNNEI, per germline. CDR3 residues: CASLGLGGGADTQYF. In DNA form, the CDR3 reads TGTGCCAGCCTGGGTCTGGGAGGAGGCGCGGATACGCAGTATTTT. The full variable domain, completed using reference TRBV2 and TRBJ2-3, is EPEVTQTPSHQVTQMGQEVILRCVPISNHLYFYWYRQILGQKVEFLVSFYNNEISEKSEIFDDQFSVERPDGSNFTLKIRSTKLEDSAMYFCASLGLGGGADTQYFGPGTRLTVL.

The chain uses TRBV7-9 and TRBJ1-3; perhaps TRBD1 as D (5 bases). CDR1 is SEHNR, CDR2 FQNEAQ, per germline (reference sequence). This CDR3 is 14 amino acids long. V lost 2 bases, J lost 7 bases, and 12 bases lay in between. This chain's CDR3 is CASSLSGIGNTIYF. DNA of the CDR3: TGTGCCAGCAGCTTATCAGGGATCGGCAACACCATATATTTT.

This sequence joins TRBV7-2 and TRBJ1-4; D may be TRBD1 (5 bases). The CDR3 covers 16 residues. The V gene lost 1 base and the J gene lost 7 bases, with 16 bases spanning the gap. Germline V gene data show CDR1 as SGHTA and CDR2 as FQGNSA. The CDR3, as DNA: TGTGCCAGCAGCTTAGGTGCTTCAGGGCGTGGTGAAAAACTGTTTTTT. Its protein product is CASSLGASGRGEKLFF.

The chain employs TRBV12-5 and TRBJ2-2; D is perhaps TRBD1 (5 bases). V was pared by 10 bases and J by 7 bases, with 16 bases between. The CDR3 extends over 13 amino acids. Germline V gene lookup returns CDR1 LGHNT and CDR2 FRNRAP. CDR3 bases: TGTGCTACCGCCCGAGACAGCCACGGGGAGCTGTTTTTT. Translated, it gives CATARDSHGELFF.

The chain employs TRBV19 and TRBJ1-2; D is undetermined. CDR1 is LNHDA and CDR2 is SQIVND in the germline V gene (reference sequence). The V end lost 0 bases, the J end lost 7 bases, and 15 bases lay between the germline ends. The CDR3 is 15 residues long. The CDR3 is CASSIDPGLRSGYTF. The CDR3 DNA is TGTGCCAGTAGTATAGACCCAGGTCTACGAAGTGGCTACACCTTC. Using reference TRBV19 and TRBJ1-2 for the parts outside the CDR3, the full variable domain is DGGITQSPKYLFRKEGQNVTLSCEQNLNHDAMYWYRQDPGQGLRLIYYSQIVNDFQKGDIAEGYSVSREKKESFPLTVTSAQKNPTAFYLCASSIDPGLRSGYTFGSGTRLTVV.

The chain joins TRBV5-1 to TRBJ2-5, with D maybe TRBD1 (5 bases). The V and J ends lost 3 bases and 0 bases respectively, with 9 bases between them. This CDR3 region has 14 residues. Per germline, CDR1 SGHRS and CDR2 YFSETQ. The CDR3 DNA sequence: TGCGCCAGCAGCTCGGGCAGGGACCAAGAGACCCAGTACTTC. This translates into CASSSGRDQETQYF.